This TCR beta chain appears in the sequencing data of a study of cytomegalovirus exposure and HLA in healthy donors. J lost 16 bases, V lost 1 base, and 7 bases had no gene match. Germline CDR1 reads MDHEN; CDR2 reads SYDVKM. The CDR3 extends over 13 amino acids. Researchers ran the PCR with 60 Vbeta and 13 Jbeta primers. The repertoire was sequenced with immunoSEQ multiplex PCR; TCRdb's copy has only in-frame clones and lacks some. The sample shows some 150,000 clones, around 80% of them seen only once. The clonotype originates from a man aged 30 to 39 in good health and CMV-seropositive. Sequencing used PBMCs. The chain uses TRBV28 and TRBJ1-5; 10 bases are shared with TRBD1. CDR3 bases: TGTGCCAGCAGTTTATCCCCGGACAGGGGGGATCATTTT. It specifies CASSLSPDRGDHF.